The entry that follows covers one TCR beta chain sequence. Its matching antigen is unknown. The authors isolated CD4+ T cells after around 9 days of culture. This sample was included in a study of vaccination effects on CD4 cells after COVID-19. Study-wide background: Culturing of two million PBMC per well took place with about 10 IU/ml IL-2 and 9 to 10 ug/ml peptides.

Generated by immunoSEQ multiplex PCR, the TCRdb table keeps only in-frame clones and is missing some. The sample records around 50,000 clones, 76% being singletons. The germline V gene encodes CDR1 MNHEY and CDR2 SMNVEV (reference sequence). V lost 5 bases, J lost 1 base, and 11 bases lay in between. The CDR3 runs to 14 residues. Study conclusions and caveats: Marked clonal contraction was seen late after vaccination (in both infection- and vaccine-induced clones).

The input for sequencing was CD4+ T cells from PBMCs cultured without peptide, taken before COVID-19 vaccination. V gene TRBV27 combines with J gene TRBJ2-5; D assignment may be TRBD1 or TRBD2 (5 bases each). This sequence was found in a human donor who had a prior SARS-CoV-2 infection. The CDR3 loop is CASSRGVFQETQYF. The CDR3 region has the DNA TGTGCCAGCAGTAGGGGAGTCTTCCAAGAGACCCAGTACTTC.